This record looks at one TCR beta chain sequence and its context. Antigen: not known. A sample-barcoded 5' primer and a J-beta primer mix were used in a second PCR of about 7 to 11 cycles. TCRdb itself ran the 5' RACE reads through MiXCR, one entry per CDR3 protein. The sample records around 1,600,000 distinct CDR3 sequences, 35% to 45% being singletons. The record originates from a study of blood T cells in healthy people across ages. Germline CDR1 reads SGHDT; CDR2 reads YYEEEE. Trimming cost V 1 base and J 4 bases, with 8 bases left between them. This CDR3 has 13 amino acids. Study-wide points: Naive and antigen-experienced cells were not separated, limiting conclusive comparison.

This sequence originates from a woman aged 18-30 years in good health. The rearrangement uses TRBV5-6 and TRBJ1-2; the D is unclear. The sequencing input was blood. CDR3 residues: CASSLWQSYGYTF. The CDR3, as DNA: TGTGCCAGCAGCTTGTGGCAGAGCTATGGCTACACCTTC. Together with reference TRBV5-6 and TRBJ1-2, the CDR3 gives the full variable domain: DAGVTQSPTHLIKTRGQQVTLRCSPKSGHDTVSWYQQALGQGPQFIFQYYEEEERQRGNFPDRFSGHQFPNYSSELNVNALLLGDSALYLCASSLWQSYGYTFGSGTRLTVV.